One and the same sample provided the 25 T cell receptor beta chains below, sequenced in a study of T cells in Graves' hyperthyroidism and ophthalmopathy. Amplified regions were TCR beta CDR3 sequences from RNA transcripts. HTBI primers were used for first-round RT-PCR of the TCR CDR3. TCRdb independently ran MiXCR on the multiplex PCR reads; one entry per CDR3 protein. This sample has hundreds of thousands of distinct CDR3 sequences, with roughly 15% found just once. Sequenced: blood. The receptors here all came from a woman aged 18-30 years with Graves' hyperthyroidism.

The chain has TRBV7-9 and TRBJ2-3; 12 bases are shared with TRBD2. CDR1 is SEHNR, CDR2 FQNEAQ, per germline (reference sequence). Trimming took 5 bases from V and 2 from J; bases not matched to a gene: 11. The CDR3 is 18 residues long. In DNA, the CDR3 is TGTGCCAGCAGCACCCGCCCAAGGACTAGCGGGGTCACAGATACGCAGTATTTT. Translating gives CASSTRPRTSGVTDTQYF.

The table lists this clonotype with many counts. This sequence joins TRBV18 and TRBJ1-4, with D perhaps matching TRBD1 (5 bases). The germline V gene encodes CDR1 KGHSH and CDR2 LQKENI. Trimming shortened V by 0 bases and J by 5 bases, and 13 bases separated the two germline ends. The CDR3 totals 16 residues. The CDR3 reads CASSPPNPGRNEKLFF. CDR3 nucleotide sequence: TGTGCCAGCTCACCACCTAACCCGGGACGGAATGAAAAACTGTTTTTT.

V and J are TRBV2 and TRBJ1-2, with TRBD1 matching 9 bases. The CDR3 runs 15 residues. CDR1 and CDR2 from the germline V gene are SNHLY and FYNNEI. The junction had 6 bases not matched to a gene; V was cut back by 4 bases and J by 3 bases. The CDR3 bases are TGTGCCAGCAGTGGTACAGGGGGCGCGGACTATGGCTACACCTTC. The encoded protein is CASSGTGGADYGYTF.

Note on this clonotype: One end of the junction varies from germline; a read error may be responsible. V is TRBV30 and J is TRBJ1-2, with TRBD1 as a possible D gene (6 bases). The CDR3 runs 15 residues. Germline loops: CDR1 GTSNPN, CDR2 SVGIG (reference sequence). In DNA, the CDR3 is TGTGTCTGGAGGGCTCTTGGACAGTCGGTCTATGGCTACACCTTC. Amino acids: CVWRALGQSVYGYTF.

This sequence joins TRBV6-1 and TRBJ1-2; 7 nucleotides line up with TRBD1. The ends lost 2 bases at V and 4 bases at J; junction bases unmatched: 4. Germline CDR1 is MNHNS and CDR2 is SASEGT. This CDR3 contains 14 residues. The DNA for the CDR3 is TGTGCCAGCAGTGAAATGACAGGGCTCTATGGCTACACCTTC. Its protein product is CASSEMTGLYGYTF.

V and J are TRBV29-1 and TRBJ2-2, with a possible D match to TRBD2 (6 bases). CDR3 size: 13 residues. Germline CDR1 is SQVTM and CDR2 is ANQGSEA. With 4 bases removed from V and 2 bases from J, the gap between germline ends came to 8 bases. CDR3 bases: TGCAGCGTTGGGAGGGGTAACACCGGGGAGCTGTTTTTT. Its protein is CSVGRGNTGELFF.

This clonotype was seen at least ten times. The rearrangement links TRBV2 to TRBJ2-7; 13 bases agree with TRBD2. Germline V gives CDR1 SNHLY, CDR2 FYNNEI. V was clipped by 6 bases and J by 6 bases; unmatched bases: 11. The CDR3 runs 16 residues. The CDR3 bases are TGTGCCAGCAGCCGGACTAGCGGGAGCCCCCAGGGCGAGCAGTACTTC. Its translation is CASSRTSGSPQGEQYF.

A few counts support this clonotype. The chain has TRBV12-3 or TRBV12-4 and TRBJ2-1, with D possibly matching TRBD2 (5 bases). This CDR3 has 13 amino acids. Trimming removed 8 bases from V and 1 base from J, with 9 bases in between. The CDR3 region has the DNA TGTGCCAGCCAGTCGGGGTCCTACAATGAGCAGTTCTTC. Translating it yields CASQSGSYNEQFF.

This clonotype was seen ten or more times. This chain connects TRBV7-8 to TRBJ1-1; a weak D match, TRBD1 (6 bases). The CDR3 runs 15 residues. V was trimmed by 5 bases and J by 1 base, leaving 14 bases between them. CDR1 and CDR2 (germline): SGHVS, FQNEAQ. CDR3 sequence reads: CASSATGHSNTEAFF. CDR3 nucleotides: TGTGCCAGCAGCGCCACGGGACACTCGAACACTGAAGCTTTCTTT.

Comment on this clonotype: A read error may produce the germline difference seen at one junction end. CDR3 nucleotide sequence: TGTGCCAGCAGCCGCGACAGGGTAAATCAGCCCCAGCGTTTT. It translates to CASSRDRVNQPQRF. The J gene is TRBJ1-5, the V gene TRBV6-1; 7 nucleotides line up with TRBD1. The CDR3 sequence is 14 residues long. In germline, CDR1 is MNHNS, CDR2 SASEGT.

This clonotype has more than one count but fewer than ten. V and J are TRBV7-2 and TRBJ2-1, with D possibly being TRBD2 (5 bases). The germline CDR1 and CDR2 sequences are SGHTA and FQGNSA. CDR3 length equals 14 residues. V was pared by 3 bases and J by 4 bases, with 10 bases between. The CDR3 is CASSFSGFYNEQFF. CDR3 bases: TGTGCCAGCAGCTTCTCGGGGTTTTACAATGAGCAGTTCTTC.

This clonotype was counted a few times. The genes are TRBV2 and TRBJ1-4; no definite D call. The V end lost 1 base, the J end lost 7 bases, and 13 bases lay between the germline ends. CDR3 length equals 15 residues. Germline V gene data show CDR1 as SNHLY and CDR2 as FYNNEI. CDR3 sequence: CASSEGASYSEKLFF. DNA of the CDR3: TGTGCCAGCAGTGAAGGGGCCAGCTACTCTGAAAAACTGTTTTTT.

This clonotype was counted many times. V and J are TRBV11-2 and TRBJ2-1; D perhaps matches TRBD2 (6 bases). CDR1 is SGHAT and CDR2 is FQNNGV in the germline V gene. Trimming took 2 bases from V and 4 from J, leaving 15 bases between them. The CDR3 totals 16 residues. The DNA of the CDR3 is TGTGCCAGCAGCTTATATTTTAGCGGCCGGTACAATGAGCAGTTCTTC. This gives the protein CASSLYFSGRYNEQFF.

This clonotype showed up many times. CDR3 protein: CASSLQGGSRGTEAFF. DNA for the CDR3: TGTGCCAGCAGCCTACAGGGTGGGAGTCGGGGTACTGAAGCTTTCTTT. The chain is built from TRBV7-3 and TRBJ1-1, with D possibly matching TRBD1 (6 bases). The V end lost 5 bases, the J end lost 5 bases, and 21 bases lay between the germline ends. Germline CDR1 is SGHTA and CDR2 is FQGTGA. CDR3 size: 16 residues.

The chain uses TRBV28 and TRBJ2-1; no definite D call. The CDR3 is 13 amino acids. CDR1 and CDR2 from the germline V gene are MDHEN and SYDVKM. The V end lost 8 bases, the J end lost 8 bases, and 16 bases lay between the germline ends. CDR3 in DNA: TGTGCCAGCTCAGCCAAAAACAGCTATGAGCAGTTCTTC. Amino acids: CASSAKNSYEQFF.

Worth noting for this clonotype: The junction shows a germline mismatch at one end, possibly a read error. The CDR3 loop reads CASSQTDRKETQYF. The CDR3 DNA follows: TGCGCCAGCAGCCAAACCGACAGGAAAGAGACCCAGTACTTC. This chain connects TRBV6-1 to TRBJ2-5; D is perhaps TRBD1 (6 bases). This CDR3 contains 14 residues. Germline CDR1 and CDR2: MNHNS and SASEGT.

This clonotype showed up many times. CDR3 loop: CASSLGSSMLHTQYF. The CDR3 nucleotides are TGTGCCAGCAGCTTAGGCTCTTCAATGTTGCATACGCAGTATTTT. The V call is TRBV7-8, the J call TRBJ2-3; unclear D gene. V was shortened by 1 base and J by 7 bases, with 15 bases between the two germline ends. Looked up from germline, CDR1 is SGHVS and CDR2 is FQNEAQ. The CDR3 covers 15 residues.

The sample holds a few counts of this clonotype. This chain joins TRBV6-2 or TRBV6-3 and TRBJ2-3; 7 nucleotides align to TRBD2. With V trimmed by 2 bases and J by 8 bases, 7 bases remained unmatched. The length of the CDR3 is 14 residues. Germline CDR1 reads MNHEY; CDR2 reads SVGEGT. CDR3 sequence (DNA): TGTGCCAGCAGTTACGTACTAGCGCCCCGTACGCAGTATTTT. Translating it yields CASSYVLAPRTQYF.

This clonotype was detected ten times or more. The chain is built from TRBV20-1 and TRBJ2-1, with D tentatively TRBD1 (6 bases). The CDR3 has 15 amino acids. Germline V gene sequence: CDR1 DFQATT, CDR2 SNEGSKA (reference sequence). Trimming stripped 4 bases from V and 12 bases from J, with 25 bases between. CDR3 in amino acids: CSATPRSTGLRVQFF. For the CDR3, the DNA is TGCAGTGCTACGCCAAGATCTACAGGGCTCAGGGTGCAGTTCTTC.

V and J are TRBV6-5 and TRBJ2-2; 9 bases are a match to TRBD2. The CDR3 is 18 residues long. V shed 0 bases and J 6 bases; nucleotides not matched to a gene: 11. CDR1 and CDR2 from the germline V gene are MNHEY and SVGAGI. CDR3 nucleotide sequence: TGTGCCAGCAGTTACTCGATCGGTTGGGCGGGAGGGCCCGGGGAGCTGTTTTTT. Residues: CASSYSIGWAGGPGELFF.

This chain uses TRBV28 with TRBJ2-3, with D perhaps matching TRBD1 (6 bases). Looked up from germline, CDR1 is MDHEN and CDR2 is SYDVKM. Trimming took 11 bases from V and 5 from J, leaving 17 bases between them. CDR3 size: 13 residues. In nucleotides, the CDR3 is TGTGCCGTTGGGACATCCCGGGTAGATACGCAGTATTTT. Translation: CAVGTSRVDTQYF.

This clonotype was counted many times. This chain connects TRBV3-1 to TRBJ2-7; D gene unclear. The V gene's germline CDR1 is LGHDT and CDR2 YNNKEL (reference sequence). The germline V and J ends were trimmed by 1 base and 4 bases, with 5 bases remaining between them. The CDR3 consists of 12 residues. CDR3 sequence: CASSQARYEQYF. DNA of the CDR3: TGTGCCAGCAGCCAAGCCCGTTACGAGCAGTACTTC.

This clonotype has just a few counts. The chain employs TRBV11-2 and TRBJ2-7, with 9 nucleotides matching TRBD2. In germline, CDR1 is SGHAT, CDR2 FQNNGV. This CDR3 comprises 14 residues. After removal of 5 bases from V and 3 bases from J, the junction contained 5 bases not matched to a gene. The CDR3 DNA sequence: TGTGCCAGCAGCCGCCGGACTAGCGACTACGAGCAGTACTTC. Its protein is CASSRRTSDYEQYF.

This clonotype occurred many times. V gene TRBV10-3 combines with J gene TRBJ2-1; either TRBD1 or TRBD2 may supply D (6 bases each). The germline gives CDR1 ENHRY, CDR2 SYGVKD. This CDR3 spans 15 amino acids. V gave up 0 bases and J gave up 7 bases, with 13 bases separating them. The DNA for the CDR3 is TGTGCCATCAGTGAGTCGTCTAGGGGGGAGAATGAGCAGTTCTTC. It translates to CAISESSRGENEQFF.

V and J are TRBV11-1 and TRBJ2-2; TRBD2 matches 10 bases. J was trimmed by 1 base and V by 5 bases; bases with no gene match: 7. Germline CDR1 SGHAT, CDR2 FQDESV (reference sequence). CDR3 size: 17 residues. The CDR3 loop reads CASSGLGLALNTGELFF. As DNA, the CDR3 is TGTGCCAGCAGCGGACTGGGACTAGCGTTGAACACCGGGGAGCTGTTTTTT.